The 12 T cell receptor beta chains below come from one sample, sequenced in a study of STAT3 mutations in large granular lymphocyte leukemia (dated by TCRdb to about 2019). Broader findings and caveats from the paper: Every T-LGLL patient showed at least one immunodominant TCRbeta clonotype, and about half showed multiple immunodominant subclonotypes.

Receptors were amplified or captured by the immunoSEQ multiplex PCR assay. TCRdb limited this immuneACCESS table to in-frame rearrangements with V and J called. A share of clones is missing; checked studies link under half to unresolved V genes, and the rest is unexplained. The sample records some 10,000 clones, more than 70% of which are singletons. Of the sample, around 35% falls within the top ten clones. The antigens for these receptors are not known. Source material: peripheral blood mononuclear cells. These receptors all come from a man between 60 and 70 years old with T-cell large granular lymphocyte leukemia. Some clones in this sample may be carry-over from other donors' samples. The age is the age at diagnosis.

This clone appeared once. The V gene is TRBV5-1, the J gene TRBJ2-5; 8 bases align to TRBD2. V lost 0 bases, J lost 5 bases, and 3 bases stayed unmatched. CDR1 and CDR2 (germline): SGHRS, YFSETQ. This CDR3 contains 14 residues. CDR3 protein: CASSLGGRRETQYF. The CDR3 bases are TGCGCCAGCAGCTTGGGCGGGAGGCGGGAGACCCAGTACTTC.

V and J are TRBV6-5 and TRBJ1-6; TRBD1 matches 9 bases. This CDR3 has 14 amino acids. CDR1 MNHEY and CDR2 SVGAGI come from the germline V gene. J gave up 8 bases and V 6 bases, and 5 bases lay outside the gene matches. CDR3 residues: CASSRQGGYSPLHF. The CDR3 DNA follows: TGTGCCAGCAGCCGACAGGGGGGATATTCACCCCTCCACTTT.

This clone was seen a few times. The chain couples TRBV5-1 to TRBJ2-7; 9 nucleotides match TRBD1. This CDR3 has 15 residues. Germline lookup yields CDR1 SGHRS and CDR2 YFSETQ. The J segment lost 5 bases and the V segment lost 0 bases, leaving 6 bases of the junction unmatched. CDR3 region: CASSLVTGGGNEQYF. The CDR3 region has the DNA TGCGCCAGCAGCTTGGTGACAGGGGGTGGGAACGAGCAGTACTTC.

The chain has TRBV30 and TRBJ1-2, with TRBD1 identical over 7 bases. The CDR3 contains 12 residues. The germline V gene encodes CDR1 GTSNPN and CDR2 SVGIG (reference sequence). J gave up 6 bases and V 8 bases, and 9 bases lay outside the gene matches. The CDR3 reads CARDRTKDGYTF. The CDR3 DNA is TGTGCCAGGGACAGAACTAAAGATGGCTACACCTTC.

CDR3 in DNA: TGTGCCAGCTCACCAGAGTGGGGAGTCACTGAAGCTTTCTTT. This sequence encodes CASSPEWGVTEAFF. The chain has TRBV18 and TRBJ1-1; D call uncertain. V dropped 2 bases and J dropped 4 bases, with 11 bases sitting between them. This CDR3 region has 14 residues. CDR1 KGHSH and CDR2 LQKENI come from the germline V gene. Full variable domain (missing parts from reference TRBV18 and TRBJ1-1): NAGVMQNPRHLVRRRGQEARLRCSPMKGHSHVYWYRQLPEEGLKFMVYLQKENIIDESGMPKERFSAEFPKEGPSILRIQQVVRGDSAAYFCASSPEWGVTEAFFGQGTRLTVV.

The count of this clone is one. This chain uses TRBV2 with TRBJ2-3, with 8 bases identical to TRBD1. This CDR3 spans 14 amino acids. Germline loops: CDR1 SNHLY, CDR2 FYNNEI. V shed 5 bases and J 5 bases; nucleotides not matched to a gene: 6. Written as DNA, the CDR3 is TGTGCCAGCAGTCGGGACAGGCGGGGAGATACGCAGTATTTT. Translation gives CASSRDRRGDTQYF. The whole variable domain, filled in from reference TRBV2 and TRBJ2-3, reads EPEVTQTPSHQVTQMGQEVILRCVPISNHLYFYWYRQILGQKVEFLVSFYNNEISEKSEIFDDQFSVERPDGSNFTLKIRSTKLEDSAMYFCASSRDRRGDTQYFGPGTRLTVL.

The gene calls are TRBV9 and TRBJ2-5; TRBD2 agrees at 12 bases. This CDR3 region has 18 residues. CDR1 and CDR2 (germline): SGDLS, YYNGEE. Trimming at V came to 1 base and at J to 5 bases, leaving 12 bases not matched to a gene. CDR3 in DNA: TGTGCCAGCAGCGTATTCCCGGCTAGCGGGAGGGTAGATGAGACCCAGTACTTC. Its protein product is CASSVFPASGRVDETQYF.

This chain joins TRBV9 and TRBJ2-7; 12 bases are shared with TRBD2. V dropped 2 bases and J dropped 4; count of bases not matched to a gene: 4. The germline CDR1 and CDR2 sequences are SGDLS and YYNGEE. The CDR3 sequence is 15 residues long. This CDR3 reads CASSVGTSGLYEQYF. The CDR3 nucleotides read TGTGCCAGCAGCGTGGGGACTAGCGGGCTATACGAGCAGTACTTC. Supplemented by reference TRBV9 and TRBJ2-7, the full variable domain reads DSGVTQTPKHLITATGQRVTLRCSPRSGDLSVYWYQQSLDQGLQFLIQYYNGEERAKGNILERFSAQQFPDLHSELNLSSLELGDSALYFCASSVGTSGLYEQYFGPGTRLTVT.

The table lists this clone with a few counts. This chain uses TRBV5-1 with TRBJ1-2; D ambiguous. The CDR3 contains 14 residues. Trimming shortened V by 5 bases and J by 3 bases, and 14 bases separated the two germline ends. Germline V gene data show CDR1 as SGHRS and CDR2 as YFSETQ. The DNA of the CDR3 is TGCGCCAGCAGTCGAGAGGGATCGGACTATGGCTACACCTTC. This sequence encodes CASSREGSDYGYTF.

The chain combines TRBV30 with TRBJ1-5; D remains ambiguous. This CDR3 has 13 residues. Germline V gene sequence: CDR1 GTSNPN, CDR2 SVGIG (reference sequence). Trimming removed 2 bases from V and 4 bases from J, with 9 bases in between. The CDR3 DNA follows: TGTGCCTGGAGTTTGCAGCATAATCAGCCCCAGCATTTT. It translates to CAWSLQHNQPQHF.

The chain uses TRBV29-1 and TRBJ2-3; 16 positions agree with TRBD2. Germline trimming cut 7 bases from V and 4 bases from J; bases unmatched to any gene: 8. Per the germline V gene, CDR1 is SQVTM and CDR2 is ANQGSEA. The CDR3 loop spans 16 amino acids. CDR3 residues: CSAAGTSGRVADTQYF. CDR3 nucleotide sequence: TGCAGCGCCGCAGGGACTAGCGGGAGGGTTGCAGATACGCAGTATTTT.

The chain recombines TRBV6-1 with TRBJ2-3; maybe TRBD1 (5 bases). This CDR3 has 15 residues. Trimming shortened V by 4 bases and J by 2 bases, and 13 bases separated the two germline ends. Looked up from germline, CDR1 is MNHNS and CDR2 is SASEGT. CDR3 nucleotides: TGTGCCAGCAGTGGACAGAGCCTTTTCACAGATACGCAGTATTTT. Its protein product is CASSGQSLFTDTQYF.